These 10 T cell receptor beta chains were all obtained from the same sample, sequenced in a study of blood T cell repertoires in COVID-19. Profiled with immunoSEQ multiplex PCR; TCRdb holds only in-frame clones, not every one. Counted here are around 250,000 clones, roughly nine tenths occurring once; the ten biggest clones make up approximately 1.2%. Material for sequencing was PBMCs or T cells enriched from blood (not recorded which). These receptors were collected from a human donor in a cohort exposed to, infected with or recovered from COVID-19 (not recorded which). The donor label of this sample is uncertain.

The rearrangement uses TRBV5-1 and TRBJ2-3; D is perhaps TRBD1 (5 bases). With 0 bases removed from V and 4 bases from J, the gap between germline ends came to 9 bases. CDR3 length equals 14 residues. Germline CDR1 and CDR2: SGHRS and YFSETQ. In DNA, the CDR3 is TGCGCCAGCAGCTTGGCCGACAGAGCAGATACGCAGTATTTT. This gives the protein CASSLADRADTQYF.

The chain has TRBV18 and TRBJ2-5; no clear D gene. CDR3 length equals 15 residues. Germline lookup yields CDR1 KGHSH and CDR2 LQKENI. Trimming took 2 bases from V and 5 from J, leaving 15 bases between them. The CDR3 is CASSPSVVGTETQYF. CDR3 bases: TGTGCCAGCTCACCATCAGTCGTGGGCACCGAGACCCAGTACTTC. The full variable domain, completed using reference TRBV18 and TRBJ2-5, is NAGVMQNPRHLVRRRGQEARLRCSPMKGHSHVYWYRQLPEEGLKFMVYLQKENIIDESGMPKERFSAEFPKEGPSILRIQQVVRGDSAAYFCASSPSVVGTETQYFGPGTRLLVL.

The CDR3 sequence is CASSPLLVAGGRIGFEQYF. The CDR3 bases are TGTGCCAGCAGCCCCCTGTTGGTAGCGGGGGGCCGGATCGGGTTCGAGCAGTACTTC. The rearrangement joins TRBV7-2 to TRBJ2-7, with 10 positions matching TRBD2. V was pared by 5 bases and J by 6 bases, with 22 bases of the junction left unmatched. The germline CDR1 and CDR2 sequences are SGHTA and FQGNSA. The length of the CDR3 is 19 residues.

The V call is TRBV30, the J call TRBJ1-3; D is unclear. CDR1 and CDR2 from the germline V gene are GTSNPN and SVGIG (reference sequence). The CDR3 spans 14 residues. V was clipped by 1 base and J by 2 bases, with 9 bases between them. CDR3 in DNA: TGTGCCTGGAGTGGGCAGGAGGCTGGAAACACCATATATTTT. It encodes CAWSGQEAGNTIYF.

This clone has just one count. The chain couples TRBV28 to TRBJ1-2; D unresolved. This CDR3 is 13 amino acids long. Trimming took 0 bases from V and 8 from J, leaving 10 bases between them. The V gene's germline CDR1 is MDHEN and CDR2 SYDVKM. The CDR3 DNA reads TGTGCCAGCAGTTTATGGGGTTTGGGCGGCTACACCTTC. Amino acids: CASSLWGLGGYTF.

The chain joins TRBV28 to TRBJ1-2, with 7 bases that match TRBD1. Germline V gives CDR1 MDHEN, CDR2 SYDVKM. Trimming at V came to 6 bases and at J to 4 bases, leaving 11 bases not matched to a gene. This CDR3 is 15 amino acids long. CDR3 DNA sequence: TGTGCCAGCAGATACCCGGCGGGACAGATCTATGGCTACACCTTC. Its translation: CASRYPAGQIYGYTF.

In the case of this clone: The junction departs from germline at one end; a sequencing error may be responsible. V usage is TRBV20-1 and J usage is TRBJ1-2, with no clear D. The CDR3 has 11 residues. CDR1 and CDR2 (germline): DFQATT, SNEGSKA (reference sequence). CDR3 sequence (DNA): TGCAGTGCCGGTTTACAAAACAGACGTCGATTC. Translation: CSAGLQNRRRF.

The chain uses TRBV15 and TRBJ1-2; perhaps TRBD1 as D (6 bases). The V gene lost 1 base and the J gene lost 3 bases, with 9 bases spanning the gap. The germline gives CDR1 LNHNV, CDR2 YYDKDF (reference sequence). CDR3 length: 14 amino acids. In nucleotides, the CDR3 is TGTGCCACCAGCAGAGGGAAGGGGGACTATGGCTACACCTTC. Its translation: CATSRGKGDYGYTF.

This sequence joins TRBV29-1 and TRBJ2-2; possible D gene TRBD1, 6 bases. Germline V gives CDR1 SQVTM, CDR2 ANQGSEA. Trimming pared 7 bases from V and 4 bases from J, leaving 10 bases between. The CDR3 covers 12 residues. CDR3 region: CSAPGATGELFF. DNA for the CDR3: TGCAGCGCCCCAGGGGCCACCGGGGAGCTGTTTTTT.

Comments on this clone: The junction and the germline gene differ at one end; a read error may be behind it. V usage is TRBV28 and J usage is TRBJ2-7, with a weak D call TRBD2 (5 bases). The CDR3 is 10 amino acids. CDR1 and CDR2 (germline): MDHEN, SYDVKM. This CDR3 reads CASSRTGLHF. CDR3 DNA: TGTGCCAGCAGTCGCACCGGACTCCACTTC.